The rows below give T cell receptor beta chains drawn from one sample of a study of CD8+ T cells in alopecia areata. TCRdb's copy holds only in-frame clones and misses some; the assay was immunoSEQ multiplex PCR. Counted here are 20,000 to 30,000 clones, around half occurring once; the ten biggest clones make up less than 35%. Sequences were obtained from NKG2D-high CD8+ T cells sorted from blood. Source of these receptors: a human donor with alopecia areata. Both conserved end residues are part of each CDR3. The D gene is left open where the match is weak. Clone sizes are given selectively: once, few, many, or a class where the clone is expanded.

len	abundance	j_gene	d_gene	v_gene	CDR3aa	CDR3nt
15	few	TRBJ2-7	TRBD2	TRBV5-1	CASSFRLAGAHEQYF	TGCGCCAGCAGCTTCCGGCTAGCGGGAGCCCACGAGCAGTACTTC
14	few	TRBJ1-1	NA	TRBV29-1	CSVVRLRIGTEAFF	TGCAGCGTTGTAAGGTTACGGATCGGCACTGAAGCTTTCTTT
14	NA	TRBJ2-7	TRBD1	TRBV19	CASSIRQGPYEQYF	TGTGCCAGTAGTATTAGACAGGGGCCCTACGAGCAGTACTTC
14	few	TRBJ2-1	NA	TRBV19	CASSIGWDNNEQFF	TGTGCCAGTAGTATTGGGTGGGACAACAATGAGCAGTTCTTC
13	few	TRBJ2-7	NA	TRBV11-2	CASSTRDSYEQYF	TGTGCCAGCAGCACAAGGGACTCCTACGAGCAGTACTTC
12	NA	TRBJ2-7	NA	TRBV30	CAWRAGSYEQYF	TGTGCCTGGAGGGCCGGCTCCTACGAGCAGTACTTC
13	NA	TRBJ1-5	NA	TRBV27	CASSFRQTQPQHF	TGTGCCAGCAGTTTTAGACAGACACAGCCCCAGCATTTT
13	few	TRBJ2-1	NA	TRBV27	CASSPTSTGPQFF	TGTGCCAGCAGTCCCACCTCGACGGGCCCCCAGTTCTTC
15	NA	TRBJ2-7	NA	TRBV29-1	CSVEDPTTLTYEQYF	TGCAGCGTTGAAGATCCGACGACACTCACCTACGAGCAGTACTTC
14	NA	TRBJ2-7	TRBD2	TRBV29-1	CSVERLAGEGEQYF	TGCAGCGTCGAGCGACTAGCGGGAGAGGGCGAGCAGTACTTC
12	NA	TRBJ1-1	NA	TRBV27	CASGKWGTEAFF	TGTGCCAGCGGTAAGTGGGGCACTGAAGCTTTCTTT
16	NA	TRBJ2-1	TRBD2	TRBV7-9	CASSYPGGSSYNEQFF	TGTGCCAGCAGCTACCCCGGCGGGAGCTCCTACAATGAGCAGTTCTTC
11	NA	TRBJ2-2	NA	TRBV11-2	CASRLTGELFF	TGTGCCAGCCGACTCACCGGGGAGCTGTTTTTT
16	few	TRBJ2-5	NA	TRBV6-5	CASSYSLATAQETQYF	TGTGCCAGCAGTTACTCACTGGCGACGGCACAAGAGACCCAGTACTTC
18	NA	TRBJ2-3	NA	TRBV28	CASSPRAMVAARTDTQYF	TGTGCCAGCAGTCCCCGGGCTATGGTGGCGGCGAGAACAGATACGCAGTATTTT
15	NA	TRBJ2-7	NA	TRBV4-1	CASSQEGQSSYEQYF	TGCGCCAGCAGCCAAGAAGGGCAGTCCTCCTACGAGCAGTACTTC
17	NA	TRBJ2-3	NA	TRBV5-6	CASSWGAGPPITDTQYF	TGTGCCAGCAGCTGGGGAGCGGGCCCTCCCATCACAGATACGCAGTATTTT
15	NA	TRBJ2-1	TRBD2	TRBV27	CASSVTSGIYNEQFF	TGTGCCAGCAGTGTGACTAGCGGGATTTACAATGAGCAGTTCTTC
16	NA	TRBJ2-3	TRBD2	TRBV7-9	CASSPKTTSAVVTQYF	TGTGCCAGCAGCCCTAAGACCACTAGCGCAGTCGTTACGCAGTATTTT
15	many	TRBJ2-7	TRBD2	TRBV5-1	CASSSQRETRYEQYF	TGCGCCAGCAGCTCTCAGCGGGAGACAAGGTACGAGCAGTACTTC
11	few	TRBJ2-1	NA	TRBV5-6	CASSLGSGKFF	TGTGCCAGCAGCTTGGGTTCAGGGAAGTTCTTC
16	NA	TRBJ2-3	NA	TRBV29-1	CSVEDLDNPRGPTQYF	TGCAGCGTTGAAGACTTGGACAACCCCCGCGGGCCTACGCAGTATTTT
14	NA	TRBJ2-7	NA	TRBV2	CASSVRLSGYEQYF	TGTGCCAGCAGTGTACGGCTGTCAGGATACGAGCAGTACTTC
12	NA	TRBJ2-7	NA	TRBV28	CASSSYSYEQYF	TGTGCCAGCAGTTCCTACTCCTACGAGCAGTACTTC
10	NA	TRBJ1-1	NA	TRBV20-1	CSARRVAAFF	TGCAGTGCCAGACGGGTGGCTGCTTTCTTT
14	NA	TRBJ2-7	NA	TRBV28	CASSLRGPESEQYF	TGTGCCAGCAGTTTACGGGGGCCTGAAAGCGAGCAGTACTTC
13	NA	TRBJ1-2	TRBD1	TRBV30	CACRDRAKGGYTF	TGTGCCTGCCGGGACAGGGCCAAGGGTGGCTACACCTTC
13	few	TRBJ2-1	TRBD2	TRBV28	CASEGLGGNEQFF	TGTGCCAGCGAAGGACTAGGAGGCAATGAGCAGTTCTTC
13	NA	TRBJ2-7	NA	TRBV29-1	CSVELTGSYEQYF	TGCAGCGTTGAACTCACCGGGAGCTACGAGCAGTACTTC
16	once	TRBJ2-2	TRBD1	TRBV10-2	CASRQGQASNTGELFF	TGCGCCAGCAGACAAGGACAGGCATCGAACACCGGGGAGCTGTTTTTT
13	few	TRBJ2-1	TRBD2	TRBV15	CATGRTSRNEQFF	TGTGCCACCGGGCGGACTAGCCGCAATGAGCAGTTCTTC
12	NA	TRBJ2-7	NA	TRBV13	CASSPRGYEQYF	TGTGCCAGCAGCCCCCGGGGATACGAGCAGTACTTC
14	NA	TRBJ2-3	TRBD1	TRBV27	CASSTLRGPDTQYF	TGTGCCAGCAGTACCCTCAGGGGGCCAGATACGCAGTATTTT
12	few	TRBJ2-7	TRBD1	TRBV13	CASSSTGDEQYF	TGTGCCAGCAGCTCGACAGGGGACGAGCAGTACTTC
12	NA	TRBJ2-7	NA	TRBV9	CASSADTYEQYF	TGTGCCAGCAGCGCGGACACCTACGAGCAGTACTTC
15	NA	TRBJ1-5	NA	TRBV19	CASSYDGYSNQPQHF	TGTGCCAGTAGTTATGACGGGTATAGCAATCAGCCCCAGCATTTT
16	NA	TRBJ2-6	NA	TRBV4-1	CASSQESGIGANVLTF	TGCGCCAGCAGCCAAGAATCGGGGATTGGGGCCAACGTCCTGACTTTC
15	few	TRBJ2-7	TRBD2	TRBV7-2	CASSLAGTSSYEQYF	TGTGCCAGCAGCTTAGCTGGGACTAGCTCCTACGAGCAGTACTTC
14	few	TRBJ2-3	NA	TRBV2	CASPVPRGTDTQYF	TGTGCCAGCCCCGTCCCCAGGGGCACAGATACGCAGTATTTT